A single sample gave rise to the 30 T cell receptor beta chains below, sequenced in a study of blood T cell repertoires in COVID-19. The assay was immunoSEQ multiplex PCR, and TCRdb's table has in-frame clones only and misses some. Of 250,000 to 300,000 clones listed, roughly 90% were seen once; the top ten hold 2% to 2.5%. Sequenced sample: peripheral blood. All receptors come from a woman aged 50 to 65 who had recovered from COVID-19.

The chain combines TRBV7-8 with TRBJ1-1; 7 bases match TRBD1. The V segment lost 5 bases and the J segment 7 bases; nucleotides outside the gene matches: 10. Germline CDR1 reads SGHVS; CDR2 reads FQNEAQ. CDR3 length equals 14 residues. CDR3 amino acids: CASSPDRVPSEAFF. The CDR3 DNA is TGTGCCAGCAGCCCAGACAGGGTTCCCAGTGAAGCTTTCTTT.

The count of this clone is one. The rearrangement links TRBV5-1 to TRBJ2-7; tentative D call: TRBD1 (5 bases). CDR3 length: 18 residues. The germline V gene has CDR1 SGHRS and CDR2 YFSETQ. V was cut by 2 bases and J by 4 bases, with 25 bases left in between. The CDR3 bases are TGCGCCAGCAGCTTCTACCCTTCGACCCAGGGATACGGGTACGAGCAGTACTTC. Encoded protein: CASSFYPSTQGYGYEQYF.

This chain's CDR3 is CASSLERGTEKLFF. In DNA form, the CDR3 reads TGTGCCAGCAGCTTGGAGCGGGGGACTGAAAAACTGTTTTTT. V usage is TRBV5-4 and J usage is TRBJ1-4, with a weak D call TRBD1 (5 bases). Between the trimmed V and J ends, which lost 0 bases and 7 bases, there was a span of 10 bases. The CDR3 contains 14 residues. CDR1 is SGHNT, CDR2 YYREEE, per germline (reference sequence).

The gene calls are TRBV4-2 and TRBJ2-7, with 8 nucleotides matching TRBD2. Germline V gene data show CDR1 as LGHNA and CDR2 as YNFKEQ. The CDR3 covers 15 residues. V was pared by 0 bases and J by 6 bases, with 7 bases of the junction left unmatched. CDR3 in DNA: TGTGCCAGCAGCCAAGAGGGACTAGTAACAGGCGAGCAGTACTTC. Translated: CASSQEGLVTGEQYF.

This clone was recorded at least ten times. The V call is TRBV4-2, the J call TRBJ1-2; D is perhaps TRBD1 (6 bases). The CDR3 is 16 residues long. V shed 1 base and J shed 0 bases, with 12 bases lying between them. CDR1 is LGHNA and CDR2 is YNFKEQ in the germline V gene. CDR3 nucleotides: TGTGCCAGCAGCCAAGCACAGGGCAGCCCTAACTATGGCTACACCTTC. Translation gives CASSQAQGSPNYGYTF.

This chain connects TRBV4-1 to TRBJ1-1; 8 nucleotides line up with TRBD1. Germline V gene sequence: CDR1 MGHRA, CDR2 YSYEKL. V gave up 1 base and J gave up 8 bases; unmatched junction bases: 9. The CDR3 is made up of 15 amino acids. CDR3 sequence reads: CASSQAPGGIGEAFF. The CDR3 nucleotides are TGCGCCAGCAGCCAAGCCCCAGGGGGCATCGGGGAAGCTTTCTTT.

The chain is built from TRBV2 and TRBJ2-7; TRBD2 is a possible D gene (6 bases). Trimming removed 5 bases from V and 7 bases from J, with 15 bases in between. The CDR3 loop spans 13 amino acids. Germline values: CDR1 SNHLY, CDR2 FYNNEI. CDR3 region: CASSSGTFREQYF. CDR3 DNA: TGTGCCAGCAGTTCCGGGACTTTTAGGGAGCAGTACTTC.

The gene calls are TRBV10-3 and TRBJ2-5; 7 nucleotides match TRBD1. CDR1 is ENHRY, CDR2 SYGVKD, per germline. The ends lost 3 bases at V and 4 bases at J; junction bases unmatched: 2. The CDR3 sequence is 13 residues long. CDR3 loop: CAISDSGGETQYF. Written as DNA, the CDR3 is TGTGCCATCAGTGATTCAGGGGGAGAGACCCAGTACTTC.

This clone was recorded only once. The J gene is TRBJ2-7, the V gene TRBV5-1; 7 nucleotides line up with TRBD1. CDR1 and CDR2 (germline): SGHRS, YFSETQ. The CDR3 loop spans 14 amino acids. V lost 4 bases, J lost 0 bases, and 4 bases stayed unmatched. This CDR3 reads CASSLGQSSYEQYF. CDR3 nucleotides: TGCGCCAGCAGCCTGGGACAGAGCTCCTACGAGCAGTACTTC.

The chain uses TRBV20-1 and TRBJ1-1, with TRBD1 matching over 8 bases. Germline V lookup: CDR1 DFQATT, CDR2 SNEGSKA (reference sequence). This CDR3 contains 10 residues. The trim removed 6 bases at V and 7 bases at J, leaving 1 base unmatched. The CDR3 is CSAGTGEAFF. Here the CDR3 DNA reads TGCAGTGCGGGGACAGGTGAAGCTTTCTTT.

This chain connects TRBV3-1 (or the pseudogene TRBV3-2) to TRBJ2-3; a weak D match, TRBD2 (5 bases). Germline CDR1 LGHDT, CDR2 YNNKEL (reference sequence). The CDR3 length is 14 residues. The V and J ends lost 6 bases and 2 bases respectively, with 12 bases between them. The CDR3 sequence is CASSRSGNTDTQYF. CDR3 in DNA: TGTGCCAGCAGTCGTTCCGGGAACACAGATACGCAGTATTTT.

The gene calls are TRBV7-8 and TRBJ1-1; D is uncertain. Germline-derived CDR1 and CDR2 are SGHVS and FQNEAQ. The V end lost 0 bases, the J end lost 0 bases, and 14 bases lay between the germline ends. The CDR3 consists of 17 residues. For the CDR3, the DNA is TGTGCCAGCAGCTTAGCGGTGGGCAGCAGCTTGAACACTGAAGCTTTCTTT. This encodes CASSLAVGSSLNTEAFF.

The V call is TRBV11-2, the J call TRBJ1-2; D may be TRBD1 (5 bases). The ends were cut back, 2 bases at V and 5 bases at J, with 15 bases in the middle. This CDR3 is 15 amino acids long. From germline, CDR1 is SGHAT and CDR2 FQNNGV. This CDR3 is CASSLRADGGYGYTF. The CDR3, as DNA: TGTGCCAGCAGCTTAAGGGCGGATGGGGGGTATGGCTACACCTTC.

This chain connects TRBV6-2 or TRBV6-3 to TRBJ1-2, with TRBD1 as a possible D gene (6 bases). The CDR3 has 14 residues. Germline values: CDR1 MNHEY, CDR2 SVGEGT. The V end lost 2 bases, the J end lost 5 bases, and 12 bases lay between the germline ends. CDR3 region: CASSYAGQIYGYTF. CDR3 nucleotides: TGTGCCAGCAGTTACGCCGGACAGATTTATGGCTACACCTTC.

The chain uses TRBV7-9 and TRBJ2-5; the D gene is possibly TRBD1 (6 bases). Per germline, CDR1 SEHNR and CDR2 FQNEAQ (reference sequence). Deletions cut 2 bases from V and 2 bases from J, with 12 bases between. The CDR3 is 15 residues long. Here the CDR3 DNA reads TGTGCCAGCAGCTTATATGCGACAGGTCAAGAGACCCAGTACTTC. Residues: CASSLYATGQETQYF.

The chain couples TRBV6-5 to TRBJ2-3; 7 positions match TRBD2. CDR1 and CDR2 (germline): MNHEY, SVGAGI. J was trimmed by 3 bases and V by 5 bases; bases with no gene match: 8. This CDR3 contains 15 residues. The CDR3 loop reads CASSPRGTETDTQYF. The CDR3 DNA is TGTGCCAGCAGTCCGCGGGGGACTGAGACAGATACGCAGTATTTT.

The CDR3 DNA is TGTGCCAGCACCTATCTGGGACAGGGGAGTTCTCCAGCTTTCTTT. It is translated as CASTYLGQGSSPAFF. The rearrangement links TRBV6-5 to TRBJ1-1, with 10 bases identical to TRBD1. CDR1 is MNHEY and CDR2 is SVGAGI in the germline V gene. The CDR3 runs 15 residues. The trim removed 7 bases at V and 10 bases at J, leaving 15 bases unmatched.

CDR3 sequence: CASSISGDSYEQYF. CDR3 nucleotide sequence: TGTGCCAGCAGCATTAGCGGGGACTCCTACGAGCAGTACTTC. The chain joins TRBV13 to TRBJ2-7; TRBD2 matches 8 bases. V trimming: 5 bases; J trimming: 0 bases; junction bases outside the gene matches: 3. Germline V gene lookup returns CDR1 PRHDT and CDR2 FYEKMQ (reference sequence). This CDR3 contains 14 residues.

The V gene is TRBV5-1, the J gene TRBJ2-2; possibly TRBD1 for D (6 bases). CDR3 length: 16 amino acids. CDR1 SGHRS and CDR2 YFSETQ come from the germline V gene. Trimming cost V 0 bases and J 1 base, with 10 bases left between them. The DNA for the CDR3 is TGCGCCAGCAGCTTGGAGGCAGGGGTGAACACCGGGGAGCTGTTTTTT. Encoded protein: CASSLEAGVNTGELFF.

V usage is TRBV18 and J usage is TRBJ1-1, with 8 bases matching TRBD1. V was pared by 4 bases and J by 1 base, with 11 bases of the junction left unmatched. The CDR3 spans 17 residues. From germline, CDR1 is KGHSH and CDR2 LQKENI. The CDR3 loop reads CASSLTPGQARNTEAFF. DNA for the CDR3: TGTGCCAGCTCACTGACCCCGGGACAGGCCCGGAACACTGAAGCTTTCTTT.

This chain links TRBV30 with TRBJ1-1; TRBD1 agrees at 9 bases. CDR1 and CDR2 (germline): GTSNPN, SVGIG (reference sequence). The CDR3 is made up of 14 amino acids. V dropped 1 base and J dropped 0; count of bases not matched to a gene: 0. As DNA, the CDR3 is TGTGCCTGGAGTGGGGACAGGGTGAACACTGAAGCTTTCTTT. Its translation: CAWSGDRVNTEAFF.

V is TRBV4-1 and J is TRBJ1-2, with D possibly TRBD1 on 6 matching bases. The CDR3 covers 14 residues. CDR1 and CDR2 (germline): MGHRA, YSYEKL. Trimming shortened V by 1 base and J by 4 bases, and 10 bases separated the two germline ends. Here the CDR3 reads CASSQAGGGYGYTF. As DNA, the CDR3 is TGCGCCAGCAGCCAAGCGGGGGGCGGCTATGGCTACACCTTC.

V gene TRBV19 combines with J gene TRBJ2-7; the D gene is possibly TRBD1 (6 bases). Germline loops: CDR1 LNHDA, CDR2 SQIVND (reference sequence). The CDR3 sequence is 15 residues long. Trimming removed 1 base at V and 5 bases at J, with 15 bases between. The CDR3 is CASSIVGQGLHEQYF. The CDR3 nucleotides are TGTGCCAGTAGTATAGTTGGGCAGGGGTTGCACGAGCAGTACTTC.

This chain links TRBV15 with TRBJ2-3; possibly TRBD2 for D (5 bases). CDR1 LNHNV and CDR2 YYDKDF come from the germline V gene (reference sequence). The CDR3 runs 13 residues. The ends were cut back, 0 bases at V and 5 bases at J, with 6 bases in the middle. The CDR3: CATSRDEGDTQYF. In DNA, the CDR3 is TGTGCCACCAGCAGAGATGAGGGAGATACGCAGTATTTT. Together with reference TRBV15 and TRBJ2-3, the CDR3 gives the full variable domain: DAMVIQNPRYQVTQFGKPVTLSCSQTLNHNVMYWYQQKSSQAPKLLFHYYDKDFNNEADTPDNFQSRRPNTSFCFLDIRSPGLGDTAMYLCATSRDEGDTQYFGPGTRLTVL.

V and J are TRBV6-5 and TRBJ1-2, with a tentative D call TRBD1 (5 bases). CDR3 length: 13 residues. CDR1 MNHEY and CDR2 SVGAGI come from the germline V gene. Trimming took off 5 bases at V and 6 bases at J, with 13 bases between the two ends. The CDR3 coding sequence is TGTGCCAGCAGTCGGTCGACAGTAAATGGCTACACCTTC. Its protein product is CASSRSTVNGYTF.

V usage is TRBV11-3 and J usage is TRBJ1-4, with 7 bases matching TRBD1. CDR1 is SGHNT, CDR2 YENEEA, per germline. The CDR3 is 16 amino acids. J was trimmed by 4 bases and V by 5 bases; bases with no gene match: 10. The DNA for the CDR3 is TGTGCCAGCAGCGGACCACCGGGACAGATTAATGAAAAACTGTTTTTT. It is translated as CASSGPPGQINEKLFF.

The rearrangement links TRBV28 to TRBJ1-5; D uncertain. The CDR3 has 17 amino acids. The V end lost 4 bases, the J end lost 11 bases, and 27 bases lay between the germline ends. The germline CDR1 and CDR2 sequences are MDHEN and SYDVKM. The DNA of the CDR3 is TGTGCCAGCAGTTCCTATAGCGGGTCTCCTACTTATGAGTCCCAGCATTTT. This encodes CASSSYSGSPTYESQHF.

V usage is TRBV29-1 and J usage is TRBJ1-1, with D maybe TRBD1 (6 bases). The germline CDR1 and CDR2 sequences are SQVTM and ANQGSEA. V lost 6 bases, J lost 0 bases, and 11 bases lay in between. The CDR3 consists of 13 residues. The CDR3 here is CSVRGQLNTEAFF. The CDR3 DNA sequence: TGCAGCGTACGAGGACAGCTGAACACTGAAGCTTTCTTT.

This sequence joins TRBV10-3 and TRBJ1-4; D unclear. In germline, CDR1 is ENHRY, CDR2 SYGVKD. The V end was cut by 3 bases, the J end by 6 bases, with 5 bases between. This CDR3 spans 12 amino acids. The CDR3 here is CAISDIDEKLFF. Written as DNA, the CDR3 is TGTGCCATCAGTGACATTGATGAAAAACTGTTTTTT.

The CDR3 reads CASSLAGGRGNQPQHF. CDR3 sequence (DNA): TGTGCCAGCAGCTTAGCGGGGGGGCGAGGCAATCAGCCCCAGCATTTT. The chain recombines TRBV7-6 with TRBJ1-5; possibly TRBD1 for D (6 bases). This CDR3 region has 16 residues. V was pared by 0 bases and J by 2 bases, with 11 bases between. The V gene's germline CDR1 is SGHVS and CDR2 FNYEAQ.